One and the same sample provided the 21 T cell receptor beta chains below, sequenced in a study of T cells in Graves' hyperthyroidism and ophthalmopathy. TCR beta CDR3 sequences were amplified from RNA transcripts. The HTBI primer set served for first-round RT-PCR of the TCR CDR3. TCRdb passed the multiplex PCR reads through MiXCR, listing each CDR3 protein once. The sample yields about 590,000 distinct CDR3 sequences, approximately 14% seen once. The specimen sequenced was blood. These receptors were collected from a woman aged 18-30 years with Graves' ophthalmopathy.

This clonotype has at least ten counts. The DNA for the CDR3 is TGCGCCAGCAGCCAAGGGACAGGGTTCTACTATGGCTACACCTTC. Its protein is CASSQGTGFYYGYTF. The rearrangement uses TRBV4-3 and TRBJ1-2; TRBD1 matches 8 bases. V was pared by 1 base and J by 3 bases, with 4 bases of the junction left unmatched. The CDR3 consists of 15 residues. Germline V gives CDR1 LGHNA, CDR2 YSLEER.

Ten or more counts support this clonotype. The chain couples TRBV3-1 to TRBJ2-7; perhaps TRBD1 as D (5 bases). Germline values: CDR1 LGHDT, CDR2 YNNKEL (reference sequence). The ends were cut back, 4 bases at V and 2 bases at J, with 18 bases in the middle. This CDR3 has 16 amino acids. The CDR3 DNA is TGTGCCAGCAGCCCTCCCCCGGCCAGGGTGACCTACGAGCAGTACTTC. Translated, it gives CASSPPPARVTYEQYF.

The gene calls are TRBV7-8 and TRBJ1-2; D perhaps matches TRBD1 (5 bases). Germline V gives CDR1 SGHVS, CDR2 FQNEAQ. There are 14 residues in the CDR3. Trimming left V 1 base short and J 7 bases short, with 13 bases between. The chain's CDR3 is CASSLDSGRGGYTF. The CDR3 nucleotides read TGTGCCAGCAGCTTAGATTCGGGACGGGGTGGCTACACCTTC.

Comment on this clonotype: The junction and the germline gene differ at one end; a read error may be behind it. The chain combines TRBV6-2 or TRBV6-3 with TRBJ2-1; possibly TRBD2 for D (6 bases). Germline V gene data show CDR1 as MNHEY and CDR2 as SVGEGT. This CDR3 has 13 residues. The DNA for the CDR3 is TGTGCCAGCAGCCCCGGGGGTTACAATGAGCAGTCCTTC. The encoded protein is CASSPGGYNEQSF.

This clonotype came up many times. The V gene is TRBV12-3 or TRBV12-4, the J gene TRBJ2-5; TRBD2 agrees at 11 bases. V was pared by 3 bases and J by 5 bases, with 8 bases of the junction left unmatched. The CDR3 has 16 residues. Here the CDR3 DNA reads TGTGCCAGCAGTTTTGGACTACTAGCGGGAGTGGAGACCCAGTACTTC. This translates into CASSFGLLAGVETQYF.

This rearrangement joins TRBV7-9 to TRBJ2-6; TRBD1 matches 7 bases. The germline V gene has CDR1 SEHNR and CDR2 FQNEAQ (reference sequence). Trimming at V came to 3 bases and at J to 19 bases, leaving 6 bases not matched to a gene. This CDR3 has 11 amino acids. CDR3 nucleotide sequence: TGTGCCAGCAGCTTTGGGACAGTCGTTACTTTC. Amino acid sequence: CASSFGTVVTF.

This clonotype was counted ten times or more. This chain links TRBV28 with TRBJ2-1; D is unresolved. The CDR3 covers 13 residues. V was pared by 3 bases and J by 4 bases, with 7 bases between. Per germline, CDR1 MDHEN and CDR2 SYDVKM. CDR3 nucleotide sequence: TGTGCCAGCAGTTTCGTCGAGTACAATGAGCAGTTCTTC. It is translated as CASSFVEYNEQFF.

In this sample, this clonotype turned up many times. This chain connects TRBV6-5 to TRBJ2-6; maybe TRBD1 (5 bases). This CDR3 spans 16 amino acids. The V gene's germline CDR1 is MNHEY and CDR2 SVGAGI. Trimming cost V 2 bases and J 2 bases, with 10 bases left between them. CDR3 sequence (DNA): TGTGCCAGCAGTTACAGCAGACAGACTGGGGCCAACGTCCTGACTTTC. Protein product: CASSYSRQTGANVLTF.

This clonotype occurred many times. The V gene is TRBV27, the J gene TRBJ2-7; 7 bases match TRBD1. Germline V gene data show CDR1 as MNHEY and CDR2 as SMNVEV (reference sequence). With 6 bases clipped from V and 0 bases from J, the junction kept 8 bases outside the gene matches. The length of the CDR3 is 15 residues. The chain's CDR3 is CASSYRGPPSYEQYF. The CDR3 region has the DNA TGTGCCAGCAGCTACAGGGGCCCTCCCTCCTACGAGCAGTACTTC.

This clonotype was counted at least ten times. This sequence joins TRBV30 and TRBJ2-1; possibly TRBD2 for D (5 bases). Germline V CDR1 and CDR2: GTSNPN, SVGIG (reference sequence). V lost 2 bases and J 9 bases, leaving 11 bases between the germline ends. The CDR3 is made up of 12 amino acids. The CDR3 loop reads CAWSPGGGEQFF. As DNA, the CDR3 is TGTGCCTGGAGTCCCGGAGGAGGTGAGCAGTTCTTC.

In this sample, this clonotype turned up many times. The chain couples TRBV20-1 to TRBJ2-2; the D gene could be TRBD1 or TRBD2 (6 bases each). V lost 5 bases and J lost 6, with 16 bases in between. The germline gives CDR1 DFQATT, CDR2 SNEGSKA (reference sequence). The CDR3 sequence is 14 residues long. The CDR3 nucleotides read TGCAGTGCTCCTGGGGCGGAGGGGGCCGGGGAGCTGTTTTTT. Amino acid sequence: CSAPGAEGAGELFF.

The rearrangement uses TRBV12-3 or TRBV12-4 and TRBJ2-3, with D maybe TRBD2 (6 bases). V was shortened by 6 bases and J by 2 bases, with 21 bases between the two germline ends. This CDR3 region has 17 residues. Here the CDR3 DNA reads TGTGCCAGCAGCCTAGGTGGAGGGCTAAGAAACACAGATACGCAGTATTTT. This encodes CASSLGGGLRNTDTQYF.

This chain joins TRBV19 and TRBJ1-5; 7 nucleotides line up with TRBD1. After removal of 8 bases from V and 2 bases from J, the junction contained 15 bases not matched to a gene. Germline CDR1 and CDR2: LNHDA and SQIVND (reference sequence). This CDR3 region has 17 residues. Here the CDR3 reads CASEDKGQFLGNQPQHF. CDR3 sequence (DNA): TGTGCCAGTGAAGACAAGGGACAGTTTTTGGGCAATCAGCCCCAGCATTTT.

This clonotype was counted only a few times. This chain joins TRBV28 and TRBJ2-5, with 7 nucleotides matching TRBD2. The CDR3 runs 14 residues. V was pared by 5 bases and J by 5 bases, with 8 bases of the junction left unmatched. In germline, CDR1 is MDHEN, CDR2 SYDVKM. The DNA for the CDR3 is TGTGCCAGCAGTATCCAGGCTAGCGGTGAGACCCAGTACTTC. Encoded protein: CASSIQASGETQYF. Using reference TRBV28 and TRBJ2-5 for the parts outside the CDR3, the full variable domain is DVKVTQSSRYLVKRTGEKVFLECVQDMDHENMFWYRQDPGLGLRLIYFSYDVKMKEKGDIPEGYSVSREKKERFSLILESASTNQTSMYLCASSIQASGETQYFGPGTRLLVL.

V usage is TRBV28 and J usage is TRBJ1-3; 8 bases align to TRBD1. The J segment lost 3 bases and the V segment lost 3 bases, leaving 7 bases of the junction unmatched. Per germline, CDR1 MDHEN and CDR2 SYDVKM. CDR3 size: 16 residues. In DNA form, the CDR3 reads TGTGCCAGCAGTTTGGCTACAGGGGGTTATGGAAACACCATATATTTT. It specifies CASSLATGGYGNTIYF. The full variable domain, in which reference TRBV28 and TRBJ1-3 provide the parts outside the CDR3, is DVKVTQSSRYLVKRTGEKVFLECVQDMDHENMFWYRQDPGLGLRLIYFSYDVKMKEKGDIPEGYSVSREKKERFSLILESASTNQTSMYLCASSLATGGYGNTIYFGEGSWLTVV.

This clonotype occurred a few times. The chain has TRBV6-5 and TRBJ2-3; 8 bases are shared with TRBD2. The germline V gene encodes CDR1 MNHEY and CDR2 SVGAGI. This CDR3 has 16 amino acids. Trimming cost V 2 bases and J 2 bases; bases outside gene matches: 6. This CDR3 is CASSYGVAGYTDTQYF. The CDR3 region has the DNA TGTGCCAGCAGTTACGGGGTAGCGGGGTACACAGATACGCAGTATTTT.

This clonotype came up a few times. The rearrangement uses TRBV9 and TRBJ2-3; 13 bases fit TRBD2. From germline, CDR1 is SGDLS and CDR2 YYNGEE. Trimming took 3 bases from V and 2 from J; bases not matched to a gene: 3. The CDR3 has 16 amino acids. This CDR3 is CASSDTSGRATDTQYF. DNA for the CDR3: TGTGCCAGCAGCGACACTAGCGGGAGGGCCACAGATACGCAGTATTTT.

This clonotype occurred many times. The CDR3 nucleotides are TGTGCCACCAGAAGAGGCACCGGGGAGCTGTTTTTT. Protein: CATRRGTGELFF. The gene calls are TRBV24-1 and TRBJ2-2; D not resolved. Germline values: CDR1 KGHDR, CDR2 SFDVKD. This CDR3 is built from 12 residues. The V and J ends lost 7 bases and 4 bases respectively, with 6 bases between them.

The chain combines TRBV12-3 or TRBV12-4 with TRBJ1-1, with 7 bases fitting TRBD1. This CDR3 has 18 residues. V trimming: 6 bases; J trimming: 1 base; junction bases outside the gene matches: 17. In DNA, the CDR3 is TGTGCCAGCAGCAGGGGGACACAGGGATTGTTGGGGAACACTGAAGCTTTCTTT. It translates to CASSRGTQGLLGNTEAFF.

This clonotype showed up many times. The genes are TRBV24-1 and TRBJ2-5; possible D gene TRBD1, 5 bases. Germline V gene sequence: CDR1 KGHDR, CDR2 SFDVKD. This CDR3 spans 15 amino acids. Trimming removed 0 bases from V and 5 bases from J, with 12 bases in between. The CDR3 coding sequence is TGTGCCACCAGTGATTTGTATCAGGGTCGGGAGACCCAGTACTTC. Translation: CATSDLYQGRETQYF.

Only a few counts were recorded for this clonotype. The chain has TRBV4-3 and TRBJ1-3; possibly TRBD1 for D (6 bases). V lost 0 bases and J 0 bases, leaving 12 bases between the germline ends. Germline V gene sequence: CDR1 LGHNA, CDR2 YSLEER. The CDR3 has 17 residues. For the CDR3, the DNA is TGCGCCAGCAGCCAAGAAACGGGGGCCGACTCTGGAAACACCATATATTTT. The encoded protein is CASSQETGADSGNTIYF.